A single sample is the source of the 31 T cell receptor beta chains below, sequenced in a study of tumor and adjacent non-tumor tissue in lung cancer. No cell sorting was done before RNA was extracted from the tissue. Three rounds of nested PCR, following a modified ARM-PCR protocol, produced the TCRbeta library. TCRdb processed the multiplex PCR reads anew with MiXCR; each CDR3 protein has one entry. The data show 65,000 to 95,000 distinct CDR3 sequences, approximately 79% seen once. The sequencing input was lung tumor tissue. The receptors derive from a woman aged 45 to 65 with non-small cell lung cancer.

To note about this clonotype: The conserved closing phenylalanine or tryptophan is absent in this CDR3, likely reflecting a read error. V usage is TRBV29-1 and J usage is TRBJ1-1; D unresolved. The CDR3 runs 11 residues. Looked up from germline, CDR1 is SQVTM and CDR2 is ANQGSEA. CDR3 nucleotides: TGCAGTGTTGGTGAGAATACTGAAGCTTTCTTA. It specifies CSVGENTEAFL.

This clonotype was detected once. The junction differs from germline at one of its ends, possibly a read error. This sequence joins TRBV12-3 or TRBV12-4 and TRBJ2-2; possible D gene TRBD2, 5 bases. The CDR3 is made up of 16 amino acids. CDR3 region: CASNTAGLWENGELLF. DNA for the CDR3: TGTGCCAGCAATACCGCCGGGTTGTGGGAGAACGGGGAGCTGTTATTT.

A word on this clonotype: Since no conserved phenylalanine or tryptophan closes the CDR3, a read error is the likely cause. The chain is built from TRBV5-4 and TRBJ2-3; 14 nucleotides align to TRBD2. Looked up from germline, CDR1 is SGHNT and CDR2 is YYREEE (reference sequence). The CDR3 is 14 amino acids. The DNA of the CDR3 is TGTGCCAGCTGCTTGGGACTAGCGGGAGTTACGCAGTATTTG. Its protein product is CASCLGLAGVTQYL.

As for this clonotype: One junction end disagrees with the germline gene, perhaps due to a read error. This chain joins TRBV4-1 and TRBJ1-1; D gene uncertain. Germline CDR1 is MGHRA and CDR2 is YSYEKL. This CDR3 has 16 amino acids. The CDR3 sequence: CANSPFWPGRNTEVFF. DNA of the CDR3: TGTGCCAACAGCCCCTTCTGGCCGGGAAGGAACACTGAAGTTTTCTTT.

This clonotype was recorded once. A junction end diverges from the germline sequence, so it may reflect a read error. The chain links TRBV11-1 to TRBJ2-3, with D possibly matching TRBD1 (5 bases). The CDR3 covers 15 residues. Germline assignment: CDR1 SGHAT and CDR2 FQDESV (reference sequence). The CDR3 is CASSFSLGSTGTQYF. The DNA for the CDR3 is TGTGCCAGCAGCTTCTCTCTGGGCTCCACAGGTACGCAGTATTTT.

The rearrangement links TRBV7-9 to TRBJ2-7; D is possibly TRBD2 (6 bases). V was trimmed by 5 bases and J by 0 bases, leaving 14 bases between them. Looked up from germline, CDR1 is SEHNR and CDR2 is FQNEAQ (reference sequence). There are 15 residues in the CDR3. The CDR3 reads CASSPILANSYEQYF. The CDR3 DNA follows: TGTGCCAGCAGCCCCATCCTAGCGAACTCCTACGAGCAGTACTTC.

As to this clonotype: One end of the junction fails to match germline, which may point to a read error. This chain links TRBV20-1 with TRBJ2-7, with D possibly TRBD2 on 6 matching bases. CDR1 is DFQATT and CDR2 is SNEGSKA in the germline V gene (reference sequence). The CDR3 covers 17 residues. CDR3 nucleotide sequence: TGCAGTGTTAGAGCCTTCGTGGGAGGTTCAGACTCCTACGAGCAGTACTTC. Its protein is CSVRAFVGGSDSYEQYF.

Concerning this clonotype: A read error may account for a junction end that differs from germline. The V gene is TRBV20-1, the J gene TRBJ2-2; the match to TRBD1 covers 9 bases. Germline V gives CDR1 DFQATT, CDR2 SNEGSKA (reference sequence). This CDR3 comprises 15 residues. The CDR3 coding sequence is TGCAATGCTAGACTCTGGGACAGGGACACCGGGGAGCTGTTTTTT. Amino acids: CNARLWDRDTGELFF.

By share, this clonotype counts as large. V usage is TRBV24-1 and J usage is TRBJ2-1; D not certain. The CDR3 is 16 residues long. The germline V gene has CDR1 KGHDR and CDR2 SFDVKD. With 6 bases removed from V and 1 base from J, the gap between germline ends came to 15 bases. CDR3 nucleotides: TGTGCCACCAGTAAGGCCAGCAGCAGATCCTACAATGAGCAGTTCTTC. Its protein product is CATSKASSRSYNEQFF.

CDR3 residues: CASSSDLESARDTQYF. In DNA, the CDR3 is TGTGCCAGCAGCAGCGATCTCGAGAGTGCGAGAGATACGCAGTATTTT. The chain links TRBV4-2 to TRBJ2-3; no definite D call. Trimming cost V 5 bases and J 5 bases, with 20 bases left between them. This CDR3 is 16 amino acids long. Per the germline V gene, CDR1 is LGHNA and CDR2 is YNFKEQ.

The rearrangement joins TRBV12-3 or TRBV12-4 to TRBJ2-1; 9 bases match TRBD1. J gave up 2 bases and V 8 bases, and 16 bases lay outside the gene matches. The CDR3 contains 18 residues. In nucleotides, the CDR3 is TGTGCCAGCGGTCGGACCCCCACAGGGGGCGAAACCTACAATGAGCAGTTCTTC. This gives the protein CASGRTPTGGETYNEQFF.

Concerning this clonotype: The germline gene is not matched at one end of the junction; a read error may be the cause. The chain recombines TRBV4-2 with TRBJ2-5; the D gene could be TRBD1 or TRBD2 (5 bases each). The CDR3 covers 16 residues. Germline CDR1 LGHNA, CDR2 YNFKEQ. The DNA for the CDR3 is TGTGCCAGTAGCCAAGGGAGAGGGGTGGCTCGATGGACCCAGTACTTC. It codes for CASSQGRGVARWTQYF.

J is TRBJ1-6 and V is TRBV20-1, with a possible D match to TRBD1 (5 bases). Looked up from germline, CDR1 is DFQATT and CDR2 is SNEGSKA (reference sequence). Trimming pared 5 bases from V and 15 bases from J, leaving 41 bases between. This CDR3 has 20 amino acids. CDR3 loop: CSARRIGVVSRAEQGLLLHF. The CDR3 nucleotides are TGCAGTGCTCGACGGATTGGGGTTGTGTCTCGGGCGGAGCAGGGATTACTCCTCCACTTT.

Many counts were recorded for this clonotype. One junction end does not reproduce the germline sequence, and a read error may be involved. The chain combines TRBV6-5 with TRBJ2-1; 8 bases line up with TRBD2. From germline, CDR1 is MNHEY and CDR2 SVGAGI. CDR3 size: 17 residues. The DNA of the CDR3 is TGTGCCGGCAGCCCCGTTGGTAGCGGGGTGGCTTCCAATGAGCAGTTCTTC. This sequence encodes CAGSPVGSGVASNEQFF.

The sample holds a few counts of this clonotype. This chain uses TRBV2 with TRBJ1-3, with TRBD1 matching 7 bases. This CDR3 is built from 14 residues. V lost 6 bases to trimming and J lost 1 base; unmatched junction nucleotides: 3. Germline values: CDR1 SNHLY, CDR2 FYNNEI. CDR3 residues: CASRGTVSGNTIYF. The CDR3 DNA reads TGTGCCAGCAGAGGGACAGTGTCTGGAAACACCATATATTTT. Full variable domain (outside the CDR3, taken from reference TRBV2 and TRBJ1-3): EPEVTQTPSHQVTQMGQEVILRCVPISNHLYFYWYRQILGQKVEFLVSFYNNEISEKSEIFDDQFSVERPDGSNFTLKIRSTKLEDSAMYFCASRGTVSGNTIYFGEGSWLTVV.

This chain joins TRBV6-1 and TRBJ2-1; 8 bases agree with TRBD1. Germline assignment: CDR1 MNHNS and CDR2 SASEGT. The CDR3 consists of 16 residues. The J segment lost 6 bases and the V segment lost 4 bases, leaving 11 bases of the junction unmatched. The CDR3: CASSAPGGGETNEQFF. The CDR3, as DNA: TGTGCCAGCAGTGCTCCAGGGGGCGGAGAGACCAATGAGCAGTTCTTC.

With respect to this clonotype: Sequence at one end of the junction differs from germline and may be a read error. CDR3 DNA: TGCTGTCCTAGCTTACAGGGGGCGGGAGAAAAACTGTTCTTT. As protein: CCPSLQGAGEKLFF. The chain is built from TRBV20-1 and TRBJ1-4; 9 bases map to TRBD1. Germline V gene sequence: CDR1 DFQATT, CDR2 SNEGSKA (reference sequence). CDR3 length: 14 residues.

Points on this clonotype: One end of the junction fails to match germline, which may point to a read error. The rearrangement links TRBV28 to TRBJ2-1, with 9 nucleotides matching TRBD2. The CDR3 contains 16 residues. In germline, CDR1 is MDHEN, CDR2 SYDVKM. CDR3 in DNA: TGTGCCAGCAGTCAGACAATAGCGGGAGTGCGGGATGAGCAGCTCTTC. This codes for CASSQTIAGVRDEQLF. The variable domain in full, completed from reference TRBV28 and TRBJ2-1, reads DVKVTQSSRYLVKRTGEKVFLECVQDMDHENMFWYRQDPGLGLRLIYFSYDVKMKEKGDIPEGYSVSREKKERFSLILESASTNQTSMYLCASSQTIAGVRDEQLFGPGTRLTVL.

The chain uses TRBV28 and TRBJ2-1, with 11 nucleotides matching TRBD2. Germline V gene lookup returns CDR1 MDHEN and CDR2 SYDVKM. Germline trimming cut 10 bases from V and 3 bases from J; bases unmatched to any gene: 8. CDR3 length: 15 amino acids. The CDR3 nucleotides are TGTGCCAAGAGTTTAGGGACTAGCGGCTACAATGAGCAGTTCTTC. Translation gives CAKSLGTSGYNEQFF.

This chain connects TRBV20-1 to TRBJ2-1; possibly TRBD2 for D (5 bases). V was pared by 4 bases and J by 8 bases, with 18 bases between. Germline CDR1 reads DFQATT; CDR2 reads SNEGSKA (reference sequence). This CDR3 is built from 14 residues. CDR3 DNA sequence: TGCAGTGCTATTTTTTCTAGCAGGATTTATGAGCAGTTCTTC. This translates into CSAIFSSRIYEQFF.

In its sample, this clonotype was seen once. The germline gene is not matched at one end of the junction; a read error may be the cause. This rearrangement joins TRBV29-1 to TRBJ2-3; D gene unclear. Germline values: CDR1 SQVTM, CDR2 ANQGSEA. The CDR3 contains 13 residues. For the CDR3, the DNA is TGCAGCCTTGATAGCAGGAACACAAATACGCAGTATTTT. Translating it yields CSLDSRNTNTQYF.

In the case of this clonotype: An end of the junction does not agree with germline; a read error may underlie this. V gene TRBV6-1 combines with J gene TRBJ2-1; 8 bases agree with TRBD1. The germline CDR1 and CDR2 sequences are MNHNS and SASEGT. The CDR3 contains 14 residues. The CDR3 DNA follows: TGTGCCAACAGTGTACAGGGGGAAAAAGATAAACAGTTCTTC. As protein: CANSVQGEKDKQFF.

With regard to this clonotype: It is likely a read error, because the conserved phenylalanine at the end of the CDR3 is missing. The rearrangement joins TRBV28 to TRBJ1-2, with no clear D. The CDR3 has 13 amino acids. The germline gives CDR1 MDHEN, CDR2 SYDVKM. The CDR3 DNA is TGTACCAGCAGCTTCCGGGGAGGCTATGGCTACACCTCC. Its protein product is CTSSFRGGYGYTS.

About this clonotype: The CDR3 does not end in the conserved phenylalanine or tryptophan, so this is likely a read error. Because the CDR3's place on the DNA is in doubt, the DNA is left out and the CDR3 is given as listed by TCRdb. This sequence joins TRBV11-2 and TRBJ1-5. Germline lookup yields CDR1 SGHAT and CDR2 FQNNGV. 13 amino acids form the CDR3, both terminal residues included. The CDR3 region is CASTLDTYQPQHL.

In this sample, this clonotype turned up many times. V usage is TRBV6-5 and J usage is TRBJ2-1, with 14 bases lining up with TRBD2. Germline V gene data show CDR1 as MNHEY and CDR2 as SVGAGI. The junction had 7 bases not matched to a gene; V was cut back by 5 bases and J by 10 bases. This CDR3 contains 15 residues. CDR3 in DNA: TGTGCCAGCAGTAGGGGACTAGCGGGAGTCCACGAGCAGTTCTTC. This encodes CASSRGLAGVHEQFF.

About this clonotype itself: One end of the junction is discordant with germline, which a read error may explain. The chain joins TRBV4-1 to TRBJ1-5; D is perhaps TRBD1 (5 bases). CDR1 and CDR2 (germline): MGHRA, YSYEKL. The CDR3 consists of 16 residues. Here the CDR3 reads CASSQKTEVGNQPQHF. CDR3 nucleotides: TGCGCCAGCAGCCAAAAGACAGAGGTTGGCAATCAGCCTCAGCATTTT.

On this clonotype itself: This clone may be a read error of a much larger clone one base away. The J gene is TRBJ2-2, the V gene TRBV18, with D possibly matching TRBD1 (6 bases). The CDR3 consists of 15 residues. Per germline, CDR1 KGHSH and CDR2 LQKENI. CDR3 nucleotide sequence: TGTACCAGCTTCCGTGGACAGATAAGCACCGGGGAGCTGTTTTTT. Protein sequence: CTSFRGQISTGELFF.

About this clonotype: A read error may produce the germline difference seen at one junction end. The chain links TRBV29-1 to TRBJ2-1; D is possibly TRBD2 (6 bases). CDR1 is SQVTM, CDR2 ANQGSEA, per germline. The CDR3 contains 11 residues. The CDR3 DNA sequence: TGCATCGTTGTGGTCGGGAGTGGGCAGTTTTTC. This gives the protein CIVVVGSGQFF.

This clonotype was seen a few times. This sequence may be a read error, since a much larger clone differs from it by one base. V gene TRBV1 combines with J gene TRBJ2-3; the table's D call TRBD1 went unverified against the DNA. TRBV1 is an annotated pseudogene. This CDR3 has 17 amino acids. The CDR3 sequence: CTSSQVVKRDDTDKQYF. Here the CDR3 DNA reads TGCACCAGCAGCCAAGTCGTTAAACGGGACGACACAGATAAGCAGTATTTT.

For this clonotype: Relative to the germline gene, one junction end is altered; a read error may explain this. The chain employs TRBV6-1 and TRBJ2-6; 7 bases map to TRBD1. In germline, CDR1 is MNHNS, CDR2 SASEGT. This CDR3 comprises 14 residues. CDR3 in DNA: TGTGCCAGCCAGACAGGGCTTGGAGCCAACATCCTGACTTTC. This gives the protein CASQTGLGANILTF.

This clonotype was detected only once. This likely comes from a read error, as the CDR3 has no conserved phenylalanine or tryptophan at its end. The limits of the CDR3 on the DNA are not certain, so only TCRdb's listed CDR3 is given. The rearrangement joins TRBV20-1 to TRBJ2-7; TRBD2, as called in the table, went unchecked against the DNA. Both ends counted, the CDR3 spans 12 residues. In germline, CDR1 is DFQATT, CDR2 SNEGSKA (reference sequence). The CDR3 region is CSATGTSGMKYL.